This entry lists 22 T cell receptor beta chains sequenced from one sample in a study of blood T cell repertoires in COVID-19. Here immunoSEQ multiplex PCR was the method, and the copy in TCRdb shows in-frame clones only, minus some. The sample shows 100,000 to 150,000 clones, about 85% of them seen only once. Sample: peripheral blood. The receptors were gathered from a woman aged 80 or over with acute or convalescent COVID-19.

This sequence joins TRBV4-2 and TRBJ2-3; 11 nucleotides match TRBD2. This CDR3 has 18 amino acids. Germline V gene data show CDR1 as LGHNA and CDR2 as YNFKEQ. Trimming took 3 bases from V and 3 from J; bases not matched to a gene: 11. CDR3 residues: CASSQRLAGGWGTDTQYF. The CDR3 bases are TGTGCCAGCAGCCAGCGGCTAGCGGGGGGCTGGGGGACAGATACGCAGTATTTT.

V gene TRBV7-8 combines with J gene TRBJ2-2; possible D gene TRBD1, 5 bases. Germline V gene data show CDR1 as SGHVS and CDR2 as FQNEAQ. Trimming cost V 7 bases and J 1 base, with 10 bases left between them. The CDR3 is 14 amino acids. The CDR3 sequence: CASNNGQNTGELFF. The CDR3 bases are TGTGCCAGCAACAACGGACAGAACACCGGGGAGCTGTTTTTT.

This chain links TRBV18 with TRBJ2-1; TRBD2 agrees at 8 bases. Trimming cost V 3 bases and J 12 bases; bases outside gene matches: 13. CDR3 length: 15 amino acids. The germline V gene has CDR1 KGHSH and CDR2 LQKENI. CDR3 region: CASSPPGGGGYSQFF. As DNA, the CDR3 is TGTGCCAGCTCACCGCCCGGCGGCGGGGGGTACTCGCAGTTCTTC.

This chain links TRBV5-1 with TRBJ1-2; no clear D gene. The CDR3 totals 16 residues. V shed 2 bases and J shed 4 bases, with 18 bases lying between them. Germline V gene sequence: CDR1 SGHRS, CDR2 YFSETQ. The CDR3 reads CASSLSQSPQFYGYTF. In nucleotides, the CDR3 is TGCGCCAGCAGCTTATCTCAATCACCGCAGTTCTATGGCTACACCTTC. Based on the CDR3 plus reference TRBV5-1 and TRBJ1-2, the full variable domain is KAGVTQTPRYLIKTRGQQVTLSCSPISGHRSVSWYQQTPGQGLQFLFEYFSETQRNKGNFPGRFSGRQFSNSRSEMNVSTLELGDSALYLCASSLSQSPQFYGYTFGSGTRLTVV.

V is TRBV19 and J is TRBJ2-7, with no clear D. The V end lost 2 bases, the J end lost 1 base, and 6 bases lay between the germline ends. The germline V gene encodes CDR1 LNHDA and CDR2 SQIVND (reference sequence). The CDR3 spans 13 residues. In nucleotides, the CDR3 is TGTGCCAGTAGTATAACGCGGTCCTACGAGCAGTACTTC. This codes for CASSITRSYEQYF. The full variable domain, with the rest looked up from reference TRBV19 and TRBJ2-7, is DGGITQSPKYLFRKEGQNVTLSCEQNLNHDAMYWYRQDPGQGLRLIYYSQIVNDFQKGDIAEGYSVSREKKESFPLTVTSAQKNPTAFYLCASSITRSYEQYFGPGTRLTVT.

The chain uses TRBV5-1 and TRBJ2-1; 8 bases are shared with TRBD2. The V segment lost 4 bases and the J segment 8 bases; nucleotides outside the gene matches: 8. Germline values: CDR1 SGHRS, CDR2 YFSETQ. The CDR3 has 14 residues. CDR3 bases: TGCGCCAGCAGCGGCGGGGGGATTTACGATGAGCAGTTCTTC. Translated, it gives CASSGGGIYDEQFF.

This chain uses TRBV28 with TRBJ1-1, with 8 nucleotides matching TRBD1. The V segment lost 6 bases and the J segment 1 base; nucleotides outside the gene matches: 7. Germline CDR1 MDHEN, CDR2 SYDVKM. The CDR3 spans 15 residues. This CDR3 is CASSYRGGQNTEAFF. The CDR3 nucleotides are TGTGCCAGCAGCTACAGGGGGGGACAGAACACTGAAGCTTTCTTT.

The chain is built from TRBV6-5 and TRBJ2-1; 8 bases are shared with TRBD1. After removal of 8 bases from V and 6 bases from J, the junction contained 0 bases not matched to a gene. The germline CDR1 and CDR2 sequences are MNHEY and SVGAGI. The CDR3 totals 11 residues. CDR3 amino acids: CASGQGNEQFF. The CDR3 DNA sequence: TGTGCCAGCGGACAGGGCAATGAGCAGTTCTTC.

V usage is TRBV19 and J usage is TRBJ1-4; D is unresolved. Germline V CDR1 and CDR2: LNHDA, SQIVND (reference sequence). Deletions cut 4 bases from V and 0 bases from J, with 12 bases between. CDR3 length equals 16 residues. In DNA, the CDR3 is TGTGCCAGTAGTAGGCGACTTTACGCAACTAATGAAAAACTGTTTTTT. Its protein product is CASSRRLYATNEKLFF.

The rearrangement links TRBV11-2 to TRBJ1-1, with D perhaps matching TRBD1 (5 bases). CDR3 length equals 17 residues. With 5 bases removed from V and 4 bases from J, the gap between germline ends came to 23 bases. Germline CDR1 and CDR2: SGHAT and FQNNGV. The CDR3 region is CASSRGTFPRSGTEAFF. Written as DNA, the CDR3 is TGTGCCAGCAGCCGAGGGACGTTCCCCCGTAGCGGCACTGAAGCTTTCTTT.

This clone showed up just a few times. The V call is TRBV2, the J call TRBJ1-4; no firm D call. With 7 bases removed from V and 11 bases from J, the gap between germline ends came to 17 bases. Per germline, CDR1 SNHLY and CDR2 FYNNEI. This CDR3 is built from 13 residues. The CDR3 loop is CASKSRTLAKLFF. CDR3 DNA sequence: TGTGCCAGCAAGTCCCGAACCCTCGCGAAACTGTTTTTT.

The genes are TRBV4-3 and TRBJ2-1; perhaps TRBD1 as D (6 bases). The V gene's germline CDR1 is LGHNA and CDR2 YSLEER. This CDR3 comprises 16 residues. V was cut by 6 bases and J by 2 bases, with 17 bases left in between. Here the CDR3 reads CASSAGPRGAYNEQFF. CDR3 DNA sequence: TGCGCCAGCAGTGCAGGTCCCAGGGGCGCCTACAATGAGCAGTTCTTC.

The chain has TRBV7-8 and TRBJ1-4; 11 positions match TRBD1. Per germline, CDR1 SGHVS and CDR2 FQNEAQ. The CDR3 is made up of 16 amino acids. J was trimmed by 11 bases and V by 1 base; bases with no gene match: 9. CDR3 nucleotide sequence: TGTGCCAGCAGCTTAGGTGGGACAGGGGGGATCAGGAAACTGTTTTTT. Translated: CASSLGGTGGIRKLFF.

The chain couples TRBV5-1 to TRBJ1-1; TRBD1 aligns across 8 bases. The CDR3 runs 14 residues. The germline V gene has CDR1 SGHRS and CDR2 YFSETQ. The V gene end was trimmed by 5 bases and the J gene end by 4 bases; junction bases not matched to a gene: 7. The CDR3 sequence is CASSYWTGSTEAFF. The CDR3 DNA sequence: TGCGCCAGCAGTTATTGGACAGGGTCCACTGAAGCTTTCTTT.

The chain carries TRBV5-4 and TRBJ1-4; TRBD1 matches 9 bases. V gave up 2 bases and J gave up 7 bases; unmatched junction bases: 3. The germline V gene encodes CDR1 SGHNT and CDR2 YYREEE (reference sequence). The length of the CDR3 is 14 residues. The CDR3 sequence is CASSLQGAREKLFF. DNA of the CDR3: TGTGCCAGCAGCTTACAGGGGGCGCGTGAAAAACTGTTTTTT.

The chain is built from TRBV19 and TRBJ1-2, with D possibly being TRBD1 (6 bases). The CDR3 consists of 17 residues. Trimming removed 6 bases from V and 1 base from J, with 21 bases in between. Germline V gene lookup returns CDR1 LNHDA and CDR2 SQIVND (reference sequence). Written as DNA, the CDR3 is TGTGCCAGTAGCGACAGGAGAACCGCCGCGGTTAACTATGGCTACACCTTC. It specifies CASSDRRTAAVNYGYTF.

The genes are TRBV6-5 and TRBJ2-4, with TRBD1 matching over 9 bases. This CDR3 is 14 amino acids long. The J segment lost 9 bases and the V segment lost 6 bases, leaving 9 bases of the junction unmatched. Germline V CDR1 and CDR2: MNHEY, SVGAGI. In nucleotides, the CDR3 is TGTGCCAGCAGGACCTGGACAGGGGAGGTCATTCAGTACTTC. Translating it yields CASRTWTGEVIQYF.

The genes are TRBV2 and TRBJ1-2, with 10 bases that match TRBD1. CDR3 length equals 14 residues. Germline CDR1 and CDR2: SNHLY and FYNNEI. V shed 3 bases, J shed 5 bases, and the junction held 3 bases outside the gene matches. The CDR3 protein is CASSDPGQGYGYTF. CDR3 coding DNA: TGTGCCAGCAGTGACCCGGGACAGGGGTATGGCTACACCTTC.

The V call is TRBV7-9, the J call TRBJ1-6; D might be TRBD1 (5 bases). V was trimmed by 1 base and J by 2 bases, leaving 9 bases between them. CDR3 size: 16 residues. Germline V lookup: CDR1 SEHNR, CDR2 FQNEAQ (reference sequence). The CDR3 sequence: CASSLDSGPYNSPLHF. DNA of the CDR3: TGTGCCAGCAGCTTAGATTCAGGGCCCTATAATTCACCCCTCCACTTT.

The V call is TRBV7-2, the J call TRBJ1-3; 10 nucleotides line up with TRBD1. In germline, CDR1 is SGHTA, CDR2 FQGNSA. The CDR3 length is 15 residues. Trimming cost V 5 bases and J 8 bases; bases outside gene matches: 9. CDR3 sequence reads: CASSVNGQGGDTIYF. CDR3 coding DNA: TGTGCCAGCAGCGTTAATGGACAGGGGGGGGACACCATATATTTT. The variable domain in full, completed from reference TRBV7-2 and TRBJ1-3, reads GAGVSQSPSNKVTEKGKDVELRCDPISGHTALYWYRQSLGQGLEFLIYFQGNSAPDKSGLPSDRFSAERTGGSVSTLTIQRTQQEDSAVYLCASSVNGQGGDTIYFGEGSWLTVV.

In regard to this clone: Being one base from a much bigger clone, this may be a read error. The same CDR3 is also encoded by other DNA sequences in this sample. V is TRBV27 and J is TRBJ1-6, with D possibly TRBD1 on 5 matching bases. Germline V gives CDR1 MNHEY, CDR2 SMNVEV (reference sequence). V lost 3 bases, J lost 8 bases, and 8 bases lay in between. The CDR3 has 13 amino acids. CDR3 loop: CASSFGGDSPLHF. In nucleotides, the CDR3 is TGTGCCAGCAGTTTCGGAGGGGATTCACCCCTCCACTTT.

This clone was picked up a small number of times. The chain recombines TRBV27 with TRBJ1-5, with 9 bases fitting TRBD1. Per the germline V gene, CDR1 is MNHEY and CDR2 is SMNVEV (reference sequence). With 6 bases clipped from V and 0 bases from J, the junction kept 6 bases outside the gene matches. This CDR3 comprises 16 residues. Here the CDR3 DNA reads TGTGCCAGCAGGGACAGGGGACAATATAGCAATCAGCCCCAGCATTTT. Protein product: CASRDRGQYSNQPQHF.